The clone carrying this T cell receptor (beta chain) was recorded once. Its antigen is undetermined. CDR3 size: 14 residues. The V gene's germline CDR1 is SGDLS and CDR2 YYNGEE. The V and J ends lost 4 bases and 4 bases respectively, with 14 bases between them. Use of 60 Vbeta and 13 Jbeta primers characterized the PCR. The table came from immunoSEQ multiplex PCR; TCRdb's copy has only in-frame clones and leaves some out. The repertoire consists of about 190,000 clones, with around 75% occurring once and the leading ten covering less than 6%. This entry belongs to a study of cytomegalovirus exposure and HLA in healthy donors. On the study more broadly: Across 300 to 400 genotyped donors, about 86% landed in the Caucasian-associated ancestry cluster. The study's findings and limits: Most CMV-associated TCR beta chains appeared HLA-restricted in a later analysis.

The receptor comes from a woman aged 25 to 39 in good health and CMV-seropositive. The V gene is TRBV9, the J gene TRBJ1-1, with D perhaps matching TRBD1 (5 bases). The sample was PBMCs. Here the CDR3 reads CASSNSGRGTEAFF. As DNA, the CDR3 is TGTGCCAGCAGCAATTCAGGGCGCGGCACTGAAGCTTTCTTT.